Each of the 28 T cell receptor beta chains below was sequenced from the same sample in a study of technical replicates of blood from several donors. Only in-frame clones appear in the TCRdb table, and some are missing; sequencing was by immunoSEQ multiplex PCR. The sample comprises about 81,000 clones, 90% to 98% of which are singletons, and 0.2% rests with the top ten. The specimen was T cells isolated from PBMCs. These receptors originate from a human donor in good health.

The rearrangement uses TRBV7-2 and TRBJ1-5, with D hard to call. The CDR3 has 15 amino acids. Trimming removed 5 bases at V and 7 bases at J, with 18 bases between. CDR1 is SGHTA and CDR2 is FQGNSA in the germline V gene. The CDR3 region has the DNA TGTGCCAGCAGCCCTTTGGTAGATTTCGGGCAGCCCCAGCATTTT. The encoded protein is CASSPLVDFGQPQHF.

This chain links TRBV4-1 with TRBJ1-1; 9 bases agree with TRBD1. Germline V lookup: CDR1 MGHRA, CDR2 YSYEKL. The CDR3 length is 14 residues. Trimming at V came to 6 bases and at J to 6 bases, leaving 8 bases not matched to a gene. This chain's CDR3 is CASRAQGARSEAFF. The CDR3 bases are TGCGCCAGCAGAGCACAGGGGGCGCGGTCTGAAGCTTTCTTT.

The rearrangement uses TRBV4-1 and TRBJ2-7; D is possibly TRBD1 (6 bases). The ends were cut back, 0 bases at V and 3 bases at J, with 12 bases in the middle. The CDR3 has 15 amino acids. CDR1 and CDR2 from the germline V gene are MGHRA and YSYEKL. The CDR3 DNA reads TGCGCCAGCAGCCAAGATCTACAGGGTATCTACGAGCAGTACTTC. It is translated as CASSQDLQGIYEQYF.

The chain couples TRBV5-1 to TRBJ2-7, with D maybe TRBD1 (6 bases). Germline assignment: CDR1 SGHRS and CDR2 YFSETQ. CDR3 length: 16 residues. V was trimmed by 3 bases and J by 2 bases, leaving 18 bases between them. In DNA form, the CDR3 reads TGCGCCAGCAGCTCTGCTTCGGGGACAACAGCCTACGAGCAGTACTTC. Translation: CASSSASGTTAYEQYF.

The V gene is TRBV9, the J gene TRBJ1-1; a possible D gene is TRBD1 (6 bases). Germline CDR1 and CDR2: SGDLS and YYNGEE. CDR3 length: 18 residues. Trimming took 1 base from V and 0 from J, leaving 19 bases between them. CDR3 bases: TGTGCCAGCAGCGTATCCTCACAGGGAGCGACCCTGAACACTGAAGCTTTCTTT. Translating gives CASSVSSQGATLNTEAFF. Looking up the rest from reference TRBV9 and TRBJ1-1 gives the full variable domain: DSGVTQTPKHLITATGQRVTLRCSPRSGDLSVYWYQQSLDQGLQFLIQYYNGEERAKGNILERFSAQQFPDLHSELNLSSLELGDSALYFCASSVSSQGATLNTEAFFGQGTRLTVV.

Written as DNA, the CDR3 is TGTGCCAGCAGCGAGGGACTAGCGAGTCGAGCCTCCTACAATGAGCAGTTCTTC. This encodes CASSEGLASRASYNEQFF. The chain has TRBV5-8 and TRBJ2-1, with 10 nucleotides matching TRBD2. The CDR3 loop spans 18 amino acids. Germline V lookup: CDR1 SGHTS, CDR2 YDEGEE. V gave up 4 bases and J gave up 0 bases; unmatched junction bases: 10.

The gene calls are TRBV27 and TRBJ2-1; 9 bases are shared with TRBD2. The J segment lost 4 bases and the V segment lost 3 bases, leaving 4 bases of the junction unmatched. CDR1 and CDR2 (germline): MNHEY, SMNVEV (reference sequence). CDR3 length equals 15 residues. The CDR3 loop reads CASSFLAGTYNEQFF. In DNA, the CDR3 is TGTGCCAGCAGTTTTCTAGCGGGGACTTACAATGAGCAGTTCTTC.

The gene calls are TRBV10-3 and TRBJ2-1; D is unclear. The CDR3 contains 12 residues. V was trimmed by 3 bases and J by 4 bases, leaving 4 bases between them. CDR1 ENHRY and CDR2 SYGVKD come from the germline V gene. The DNA for the CDR3 is TGTGCCATCAGTGAATCATACAATGAGCAGTTCTTC. It is translated as CAISESYNEQFF.

The DNA of the CDR3 is TGTGCCAGCAGTCCCCGCAGGGAATCCTACGAGCAGTACTTC. Residues: CASSPRRESYEQYF. This chain links TRBV28 with TRBJ2-7; tentatively, D is TRBD1 (5 bases). Germline CDR1 MDHEN, CDR2 SYDVKM. The CDR3 runs 14 residues. V lost 5 bases, J lost 1 base, and 12 bases lay in between.

A note on this clone: The junction departs from the called germline gene at one end, perhaps through a read error. This rearrangement joins TRBV4-1 to TRBJ2-3; 10 bases are a match to TRBD2. Germline V gene data show CDR1 as MGHRA and CDR2 as YSYEKL. The CDR3 consists of 18 residues. Written as DNA, the CDR3 is TGCGCCAGCAACCAACCTCCGGGACTAGCGAGGAGCACAGATACGCAGTATTTT. The encoded protein is CASNQPPGLARSTDTQYF.

The CDR3 is CASSFRDKVYF. CDR3 sequence (DNA): TGTGCCAGCAGCTTCCGGGACAAAGTCTATTTT. The chain is built from TRBV7-9 and TRBJ1-3; TRBD1 is a possible D gene (6 bases). This CDR3 region has 11 residues. Germline-derived CDR1 and CDR2 are SEHNR and FQNEAQ (reference sequence). V was cut by 3 bases and J by 16 bases, with 13 bases left in between.

This chain connects TRBV9 to TRBJ2-5; possible D gene TRBD1, 5 bases. This CDR3 is built from 15 residues. Germline CDR1 is SGDLS and CDR2 is YYNGEE. V lost 0 bases, J lost 1 base, and 10 bases lay in between. The CDR3 DNA follows: TGTGCCAGCAGCGTAGCTCAACAGGCCCAAGAGACCCAGTACTTC. Translated: CASSVAQQAQETQYF.

This sequence joins TRBV28 and TRBJ2-7; 12 bases fit TRBD2. CDR1 and CDR2 from the germline V gene are MDHEN and SYDVKM. The CDR3 is 15 amino acids. J was trimmed by 6 bases and V by 6 bases; bases with no gene match: 9. Here the CDR3 reads CASSLTSGSAGEQYF. The CDR3 DNA is TGTGCCAGCAGCCTGACTAGCGGGAGTGCCGGCGAGCAGTACTTC.

This chain joins TRBV7-2 and TRBJ2-7, with D tentatively TRBD2 (5 bases). This CDR3 region has 13 residues. V lost 5 bases, J lost 3 bases, and 11 bases lay in between. The germline gives CDR1 SGHTA, CDR2 FQGNSA. The DNA for the CDR3 is TGTGCCAGCAGCCTGGAGCGGTTCTACGAGCAGTACTTC. Translation: CASSLERFYEQYF.

This sequence joins TRBV11-2 and TRBJ2-5; 11 bases are shared with TRBD2. The ends lost 4 bases at V and 2 bases at J; junction bases unmatched: 9. CDR1 is SGHAT, CDR2 FQNNGV, per germline. This CDR3 has 17 residues. The CDR3 DNA reads TGTGCCAGCAGCTCTTTTCCGACTAGCGGGGAACAAGAGACCCAGTACTTC. Translating gives CASSSFPTSGEQETQYF.

This chain joins TRBV7-2 and TRBJ2-2, with D tentatively TRBD2 (5 bases). V shed 6 bases and J shed 0 bases, with 5 bases lying between them. CDR1 is SGHTA, CDR2 FQGNSA, per germline. The CDR3 extends over 13 amino acids. CDR3 sequence: CASRTTNTGELFF. CDR3 in DNA: TGTGCCAGCAGGACTACGAACACCGGGGAGCTGTTTTTT. Using reference TRBV7-2 and TRBJ2-2 for the parts outside the CDR3, the full variable domain is GAGVSQSPSNKVTEKGKDVELRCDPISGHTALYWYRQSLGQGLEFLIYFQGNSAPDKSGLPSDRFSAERTGGSVSTLTIQRTQQEDSAVYLCASRTTNTGELFFGEGSRLTVL.

This chain connects TRBV7-6 to TRBJ2-2; D ambiguous. The ends were cut back, 2 bases at V and 6 bases at J, with 10 bases in the middle. Looked up from germline, CDR1 is SGHVS and CDR2 is FNYEAQ. CDR3 length equals 14 residues. The CDR3 bases are TGTGCCAGCAGCTTATCCCTTCTAGCCGGGGAGCTGTTTTTT. Protein sequence: CASSLSLLAGELFF.

The chain couples TRBV5-1 to TRBJ1-2, with D possibly TRBD1 on 6 matching bases. The CDR3 spans 14 residues. The germline gives CDR1 SGHRS, CDR2 YFSETQ. Trimming stripped 4 bases from V and 0 bases from J, with 10 bases between. This CDR3 is CASSIRTANYGYTF. CDR3 DNA sequence: TGCGCCAGCAGCATCCGGACAGCTAACTATGGCTACACCTTC. The full variable domain, in which reference TRBV5-1 and TRBJ1-2 provide the parts outside the CDR3, is KAGVTQTPRYLIKTRGQQVTLSCSPISGHRSVSWYQQTPGQGLQFLFEYFSETQRNKGNFPGRFSGRQFSNSRSEMNVSTLELGDSALYLCASSIRTANYGYTFGSGTRLTVV.

The chain employs TRBV6-5 and TRBJ2-1, with TRBD2 as a possible D gene (5 bases). Germline CDR1 and CDR2: MNHEY and SVGAGI. Trimming took off 0 bases at V and 0 bases at J, with 6 bases between the two ends. The length of the CDR3 is 15 residues. The CDR3 DNA is TGTGCCAGCAGTTACTCAGGGAGCTCCTACAATGAGCAGTTCTTC. Its protein product is CASSYSGSSYNEQFF.

This chain uses TRBV7-8 with TRBJ2-7; possible D gene TRBD1, 6 bases. Germline values: CDR1 SGHVS, CDR2 FQNEAQ. The CDR3 totals 14 residues. V was shortened by 1 base and J by 5 bases, with 12 bases between the two germline ends. As DNA, the CDR3 is TGTGCCAGCAGCTTAGGAGGACAGATGAACGAGCAGTACTTC. Protein product: CASSLGGQMNEQYF.

The rearrangement uses TRBV27 and TRBJ2-7; D unresolved. The germline gives CDR1 MNHEY, CDR2 SMNVEV (reference sequence). CDR3 length: 14 residues. Between the trimmed V and J ends, which lost 3 bases and 2 bases, there was a span of 11 bases. CDR3 nucleotide sequence: TGTGCCAGCAGTTTTCGTGGGCGTACCTACGAGCAGTACTTC. It translates to CASSFRGRTYEQYF.

The chain employs TRBV7-9 and TRBJ1-5; tentative D call: TRBD1 (5 bases). Germline V lookup: CDR1 SEHNR, CDR2 FQNEAQ (reference sequence). V gave up 2 bases and J gave up 9 bases, with 20 bases separating them. There are 16 residues in the CDR3. CDR3 DNA: TGTGCCAGCAGCTTATTTGGCAGGGATGGTAGGGCGCCCCAGCATTTT. Translated, it gives CASSLFGRDGRAPQHF. Supplemented by reference TRBV7-9 and TRBJ1-5, the full variable domain reads DTGVSQNPRHKITKRGQNVTFRCDPISEHNRLYWYRQTLGQGPEFLTYFQNEAQLEKSRLLSDRFSAERPKGSFSTLEIQRTEQGDSAMYLCASSLFGRDGRAPQHFGDGTRLSIL.

The rearrangement joins TRBV29-1 to TRBJ2-7; 7 nucleotides agree with TRBD2. J lost 5 bases, V lost 6 bases, and 7 bases had no gene match. The CDR3 spans 12 residues. CDR1 and CDR2 (germline): SQVTM, ANQGSEA. CDR3 DNA sequence: TGCAGCGTCCTGGGACTACAGCACGAGCAGTACTTC. Its translation is CSVLGLQHEQYF.

CDR3 nucleotides: TGTGCCAGCAGCTTAGTACAGGGGGCGGATGGCTACACCTTC. Translation: CASSLVQGADGYTF. The chain is built from TRBV11-2 and TRBJ1-2, with 9 positions matching TRBD1. Germline V gene lookup returns CDR1 SGHAT and CDR2 FQNNGV. There are 14 residues in the CDR3. Trimming took 1 base from V and 6 from J; bases not matched to a gene: 3.

This clone has just one count. The CDR3 is CASLSRGNTEAFF. CDR3 nucleotide sequence: TGTGCCAGCCTTAGCCGGGGAAACACTGAAGCTTTCTTT. The chain is built from TRBV27 and TRBJ1-1; no clear D. Trimming cost V 8 bases and J 2 bases, with 12 bases left between them. This CDR3 is 13 amino acids long. Germline CDR1 MNHEY, CDR2 SMNVEV (reference sequence).

The chain couples TRBV19 to TRBJ2-1, with D possibly TRBD1 on 6 matching bases. Deletions cut 5 bases from V and 7 bases from J, with 15 bases between. CDR3 size: 14 residues. The germline CDR1 and CDR2 sequences are LNHDA and SQIVND (reference sequence). The DNA for the CDR3 is TGTGCCAGTAGTGCGCTGGGGGCTGTAAATGAGCAGTTCTTC. This sequence encodes CASSALGAVNEQFF.

The chain joins TRBV14 to TRBJ2-7, with 7 bases aligning to TRBD2. Looked up from germline, CDR1 is SGHDN and CDR2 is FVKESK. The CDR3 has 16 amino acids. The V and J ends lost 4 bases and 2 bases, in that order; junction bases with no gene match: 11. The CDR3 DNA reads as TGTGCCAGCAGCCTAAAGGGGACTACTAGGGCCTACGAGCAGTACTTC. It is translated as CASSLKGTTRAYEQYF.

The rearrangement links TRBV6-5 to TRBJ2-5; a weak D match, TRBD2 (7 bases). V was pared by 6 bases and J by 4 bases, with 18 bases between. CDR1 is MNHEY and CDR2 is SVGAGI in the germline V gene. There are 15 residues in the CDR3. The CDR3 nucleotides are TGTGCCAGCAGCAATAACTGGGGGGGCCCAGAGACCCAGTACTTC. Protein sequence: CASSNNWGGPETQYF.